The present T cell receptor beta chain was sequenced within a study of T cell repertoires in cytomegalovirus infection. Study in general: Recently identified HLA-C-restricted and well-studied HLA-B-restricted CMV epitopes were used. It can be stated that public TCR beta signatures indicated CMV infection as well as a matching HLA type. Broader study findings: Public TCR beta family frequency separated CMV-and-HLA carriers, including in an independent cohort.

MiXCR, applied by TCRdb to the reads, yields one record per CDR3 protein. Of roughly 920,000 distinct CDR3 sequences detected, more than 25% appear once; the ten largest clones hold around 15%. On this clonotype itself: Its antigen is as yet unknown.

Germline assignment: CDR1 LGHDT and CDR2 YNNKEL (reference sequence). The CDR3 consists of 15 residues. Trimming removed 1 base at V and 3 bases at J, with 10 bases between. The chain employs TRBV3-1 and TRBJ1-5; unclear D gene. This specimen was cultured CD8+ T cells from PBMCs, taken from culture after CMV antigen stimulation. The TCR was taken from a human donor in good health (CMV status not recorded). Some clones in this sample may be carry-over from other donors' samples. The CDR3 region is CASSQGLTVNQPQHF. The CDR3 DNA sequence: TGTGCCAGCAGCCAAGGGCTTACAGTCAATCAGCCCCAGCATTTT.